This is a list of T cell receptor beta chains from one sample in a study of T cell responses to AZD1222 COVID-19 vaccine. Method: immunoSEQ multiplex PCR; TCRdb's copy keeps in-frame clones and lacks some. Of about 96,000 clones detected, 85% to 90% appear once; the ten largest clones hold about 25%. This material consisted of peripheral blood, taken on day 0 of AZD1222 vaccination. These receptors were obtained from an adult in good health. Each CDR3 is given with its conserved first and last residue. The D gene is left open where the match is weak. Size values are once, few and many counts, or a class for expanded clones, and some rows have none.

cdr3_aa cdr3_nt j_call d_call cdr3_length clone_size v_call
CASSIVSQYSYEQYF TGTGCCAGCAGCATTGTATCCCAATACTCCTACGAGCAGTACTTC TRBJ2-7 NA 15 once TRBV6-5
CASHQGRVSSYEQYF TGTGCCAGCCACCAAGGGCGTGTATCCAGCTACGAGCAGTACTTC TRBJ2-7 NA 15 once TRBV2
CASSYSIIGYNEQFF TGTGCCAGCAGTTACTCGATAATTGGCTACAATGAGCAGTTCTTC TRBJ2-1 NA 15 NA TRBV6-5
CASSPPGRGEGYTF TGTGCCAGCAGCCCCCCGGGCAGGGGGGAGGGCTACACCTTC TRBJ1-2 TRBD1 14 once TRBV28
CASSSSGRGIYGYTF TGTGCCAGCAGTTCCTCCGGACGGGGGATCTATGGCTACACCTTC TRBJ1-2 NA 15 few TRBV6-5
CASSHPPGQGITEAFF TGTGCCAGCAGCCACCCACCGGGACAGGGGATCACTGAAGCTTTCTTT TRBJ1-1 TRBD1 16 NA TRBV14
CASSYSRPPYEQYF TGTGCCAGCAGTTACTCTCGGCCACCCTACGAGCAGTACTTC TRBJ2-7 NA 14 NA TRBV6-5
CASSSPPQATNQETQYF TGTGCCAGTAGTTCCCCCCCCCAGGCAACCAACCAAGAGACCCAGTACTTC TRBJ2-5 NA 17 NA TRBV19
CASSYSGNQDTQYF TGTGCCAGCAGCTATAGCGGTAATCAGGATACGCAGTATTTT TRBJ2-3 NA 14 NA TRBV11-3
CASSLGPSYEQYF TGTGCCAGCAGTTTGGGCCCGTCCTACGAGCAGTACTTC TRBJ2-7 NA 13 once TRBV28
CASSSGTSGTGELFF TGTGCCAGCTCAAGCGGGACTAGCGGTACCGGGGAGCTGTTTTTT TRBJ2-2 TRBD2 15 NA TRBV18
CAWSVTAKETQYF TGTGCCTGGAGTGTCACCGCTAAAGAGACCCAGTACTTC TRBJ2-5 NA 13 NA TRBV30
CASKRLAGESSEQFF TGTGCCAGCAAGCGCCTAGCGGGAGAATCAAGTGAGCAGTTCTTC TRBJ2-1 TRBD2 15 NA TRBV7-8
CASSYSMARLGSYEQYF TGTGCCAGCAGTTACTCGATGGCTAGATTAGGCTCCTACGAGCAGTACTTC TRBJ2-7 NA 17 NA TRBV6-2/TRBV6-3
CATSAREFNEQFF TGTGCCACCAGTGCCCGGGAGTTCAATGAGCAGTTCTTC TRBJ2-1 NA 13 NA TRBV24-1
CASSIGLVPSTDTQYF TGTGCCAGTAGTATAGGGCTCGTCCCGAGCACAGATACGCAGTATTTT TRBJ2-3 NA 16 once TRBV19
CASTGRNSGANVLTF TGTGCCAGTACCGGACGGAACTCTGGGGCCAACGTCCTGACTTTC TRBJ2-6 NA 15 NA TRBV19
CASSPPGRSSYNEQFF TGTGCCAGCAGCCCACCGGGACGCAGCTCCTACAATGAGCAGTTCTTC TRBJ2-1 NA 16 NA TRBV7-3
CASSFTGSGQETQYF TGTGCCAGCAGCTTCACTGGTAGCGGTCAAGAGACCCAGTACTTC TRBJ2-5 NA 15 NA TRBV7-2
CASSLWTQTGELFF TGTGCCAGCAGTTTATGGACACAAACCGGGGAGCTGTTTTTT TRBJ2-2 NA 14 NA TRBV28
CASSYADRSGEKLFF TGTGCCAGCAGTTACGCGGACAGGTCGGGCGAAAAACTGTTTTTT TRBJ1-4 TRBD1 15 NA TRBV6-5
CASSVGTGNEKLFF TGTGCCAGCAGCGTAGGGACAGGGAATGAAAAACTGTTTTTT TRBJ1-4 TRBD1 14 NA TRBV9
CASSFPSQGAPNEQYF TGTGCCAGCAGCTTCCCCTCGCAGGGGGCCCCAAACGAGCAGTACTTC TRBJ2-7 TRBD1 16 once TRBV5-6
CASSRGADGELFF TGTGCCAGTAGTCGGGGGGCGGACGGGGAGCTGTTTTTT TRBJ2-2 NA 13 NA TRBV19
CASRRTGSSYEQYF TGTGCCAGCAGACGGACAGGTAGCTCCTACGAGCAGTACTTC TRBJ2-7 TRBD1 14 NA TRBV28
CASSLTDRVTFAHNEQFF TGTGCCAGCAGCTTAACGGACAGGGTCACCTTTGCCCACAATGAGCAGTTCTTC TRBJ2-1 TRBD1 18 NA TRBV5-4
CASSVDTSQNLGNEQFF TGTGCCAGCAGCGTAGACACTAGCCAAAACTTGGGAAATGAGCAGTTCTTC TRBJ2-1 NA 17 once TRBV9